What follows is one T cell receptor (beta chain) and its context. TCRdb's table, derived via immunoSEQ multiplex PCR, lists solely in-frame clones and lacks some. The sample holds roughly 49,000 clones, roughly 90% seen once. Germline V gene sequence: CDR1 SGHTA, CDR2 FQGNSA. J was trimmed by 6 bases and V by 5 bases; bases with no gene match: 16. This CDR3 spans 18 amino acids. This record comes from a study of OX40 agonist ivuxolimab in advanced cancers. Study in general: Patients enrolled in dose escalation were diagnosed with hepatocellular carcinoma, melanoma, renal cell or head and neck cancer.

The chain carries TRBV7-2 and TRBJ2-7; TRBD2 matches at 13 bases. This specimen consisted of CD4+ or CD8+ T cells sorted from blood, obtained in a trial of the OX40 agonist ivuxolimab. The sequence was collected from an adult with an advanced solid tumor such as melanoma, head and neck, liver or kidney cancer. The CDR3 reads CASSLFPLTGLAGVEQYF. For the CDR3, the DNA is TGTGCCAGCAGCCTGTTCCCACTCACTGGACTAGCGGGAGTCGAGCAGTACTTC.